This TCR beta chain was profiled in a study of T cells in localized non-small cell lung cancer. The data were produced by immunoSEQ multiplex PCR, yet TCRdb's version contains in-frame clones alone and is incomplete. The table lists 25,000 to 35,000 clones, 80% of them singletons. Study outcomes and limitations: Researchers found a median approximately 60 of the top 100 tumor clones in adjacent lung. The study found T cell clonality highest in uninvolved adjacent lung, above tumor. A higher density of T cells in blood coincided with extended overall survival.

Notes on this clone: The antigen is undetermined.

The sample was peripheral blood, taken before any cancer treatment. The receptor comes from a male donor aged 60 or over with stage III squamous cell lung carcinoma.

The CDR3 loop reads CASSWDGVKGGYTF. In DNA, the CDR3 is TGTGCCAGCAGTTGGGACGGAGTTAAGGGTGGCTACACCTTC. The V call is TRBV6-9, the J call TRBJ1-2; the D gene is possibly TRBD1 (5 bases). The CDR3 totals 14 residues. Germline-derived CDR1 and CDR2 are MNHGY and SVAAGI. V lost 4 bases to trimming and J lost 7 bases, with 16 bases between them.